The sample holds a few counts of the clone carrying this TCR beta chain. The antigen remains unidentified. The sample has other DNA sequences that encode this CDR3 too. Germline-derived CDR1 and CDR2 are SGHRS and YFSETQ. The CDR3 totals 12 residues. Trimming cost V 0 bases and J 5 bases, with 6 bases left between them. This sample was taken from a study of CD8+ T cells in alopecia areata. The authors extracted RNA and reverse transcribed it into cDNA as the sequencing template. Produced via immunoSEQ multiplex PCR; TCRdb's table is partial and in-frame only. Here the sample spans 130,000 to 150,000 clones, about three fifths being singletons. General study points: Lesional scalp, notably in alopecia totalis/universalis, had clonality above that of normal scalp. Normal skin's resident alphabeta T cells are also sequenced in scalp samples. Researchers reported that TCR sharing among patients proved less clear than in mice, possibly HLA-linked.

From PBMCs, CD4+ and CD8+ T cells were sorted. Sequencing used CD8+ T cells sorted from blood. The source is a human donor in good health. V gene TRBV5-1 combines with J gene TRBJ2-7; no firm D call. CDR3: CASSLVGDEQYF. The CDR3 region has the DNA TGCGCCAGCAGCTTGGTGGGTGACGAGCAGTACTTC.